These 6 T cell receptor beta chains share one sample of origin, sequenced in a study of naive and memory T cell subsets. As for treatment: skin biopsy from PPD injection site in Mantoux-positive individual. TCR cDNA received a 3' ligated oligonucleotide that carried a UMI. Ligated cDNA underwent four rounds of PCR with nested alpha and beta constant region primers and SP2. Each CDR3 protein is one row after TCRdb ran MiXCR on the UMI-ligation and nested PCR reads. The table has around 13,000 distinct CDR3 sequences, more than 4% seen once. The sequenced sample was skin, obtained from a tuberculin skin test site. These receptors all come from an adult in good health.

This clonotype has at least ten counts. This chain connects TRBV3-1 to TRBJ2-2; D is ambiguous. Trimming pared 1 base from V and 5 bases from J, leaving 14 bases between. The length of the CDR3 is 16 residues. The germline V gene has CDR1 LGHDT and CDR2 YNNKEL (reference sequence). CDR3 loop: CASSQVMRIGTGELFF. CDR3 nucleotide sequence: TGTGCCAGCAGCCAAGTTATGAGGATAGGGACCGGGGAGCTGTTTTTT. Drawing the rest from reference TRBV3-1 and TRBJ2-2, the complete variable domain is DTAVSQTPKYLVTQMGNDKSIKCEQNLGHDTMYWYKQDSKKFLKIMFSYNNKELIINETVPNRFSPKSPDKAHLNLHINSLELGDSAVYFCASSQVMRIGTGELFFGEGSRLTVL.

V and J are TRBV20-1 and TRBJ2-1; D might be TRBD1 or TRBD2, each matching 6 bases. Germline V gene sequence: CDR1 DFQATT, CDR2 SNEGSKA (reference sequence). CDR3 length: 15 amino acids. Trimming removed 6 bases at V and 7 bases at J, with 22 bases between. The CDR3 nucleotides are TGCAGTGCCCCCCCACCATCGGGGGCGGGAAATGAGCAGTTCTTC. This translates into CSAPPPSGAGNEQFF.

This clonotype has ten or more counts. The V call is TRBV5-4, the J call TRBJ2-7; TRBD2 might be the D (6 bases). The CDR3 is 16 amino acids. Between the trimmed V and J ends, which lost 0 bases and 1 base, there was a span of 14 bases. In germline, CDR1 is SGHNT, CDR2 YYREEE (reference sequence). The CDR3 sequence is CASSLDGGARSYEQYF. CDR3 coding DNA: TGTGCCAGCAGCTTGGATGGCGGGGCCAGATCCTACGAGCAGTACTTC.

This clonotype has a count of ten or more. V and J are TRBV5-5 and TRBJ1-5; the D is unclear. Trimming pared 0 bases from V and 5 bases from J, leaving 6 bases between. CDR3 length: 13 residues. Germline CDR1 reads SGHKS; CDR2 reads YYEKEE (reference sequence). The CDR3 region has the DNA TGTGCCAGCAGCTTGGACAGCTATCAGCCCCAGCATTTT. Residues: CASSLDSYQPQHF.

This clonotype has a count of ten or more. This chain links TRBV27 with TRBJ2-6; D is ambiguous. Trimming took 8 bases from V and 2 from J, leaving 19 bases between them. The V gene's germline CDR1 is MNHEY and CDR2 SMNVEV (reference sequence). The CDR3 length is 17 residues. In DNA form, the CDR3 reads TGTGCCAGCTATTCCGGTTGGCAGCCTACTGGGGCCAACGTCCTGACTTTC. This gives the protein CASYSGWQPTGANVLTF. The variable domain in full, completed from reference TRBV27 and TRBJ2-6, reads EAQVTQNPRYLITVTGKKLTVTCSQNMNHEYMSWYRQDPGLGLRQIYYSMNVEVTDKGDVPEGYKVSRKEKRNFPLILESPSPNQTSLYFCASYSGWQPTGANVLTFGAGSRLTVL.

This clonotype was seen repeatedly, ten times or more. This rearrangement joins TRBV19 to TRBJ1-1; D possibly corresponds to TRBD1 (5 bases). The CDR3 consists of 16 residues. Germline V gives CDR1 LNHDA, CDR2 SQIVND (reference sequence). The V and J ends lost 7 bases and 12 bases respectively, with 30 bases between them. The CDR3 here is CASISARRGKRGETFF. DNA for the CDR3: TGTGCCAGTATCTCCGCGAGGAGGGGAAAAAGGGGAGAGACTTTCTTT.